This T cell receptor beta chain was recorded in a study of T cells after yellow fever vaccination. Findings and limits, study-wide: The CD4 and CD8 compartments had a small share of their clonotypes in common. In FACS-sorted repertoires, abundant clonotypes from the bulk population could appear as contaminants. Most clones from primary vaccination resurfaced after the booster (96% CD4, 88% CD8).

The germline V and J ends were trimmed by 5 bases and 10 bases, with 19 bases remaining between them. The germline gives CDR1 SGHTA, CDR2 FQGNSA. This CDR3 spans 14 amino acids. This clonotype was picked up a small number of times. What it binds is not known. Each CDR3 protein is one row after TCRdb ran MiXCR on the 5' RACE reads. The sample has some 300,000 distinct CDR3 sequences, roughly 8% seen once. This sequence originates from a man in his late teens or twenties who received the YFV17D yellow fever vaccine. The chain links TRBV7-2 to TRBJ2-3; TRBD2 is a possible D gene (6 bases). The specimen comprised PBMCs, sampled about 49 days after the first yellow fever vaccination. CDR3 bases: TGTGCCAGCAGCACATACCCCCGGACTACATCGCAGTATTTT. Amino acids: CASSTYPRTTSQYF. Based on the CDR3 plus reference TRBV7-2 and TRBJ2-3, the full variable domain is GAGVSQSPSNKVTEKGKDVELRCDPISGHTALYWYRQSLGQGLEFLIYFQGNSAPDKSGLPSDRFSAERTGGSVSTLTIQRTQQEDSAVYLCASSTYPRTTSQYFGPGTRLTVL.